The 22 T cell receptor beta chains below were found in one sample sequenced in a study of identical twins (dated by TCRdb to the mid-2010s). Libraries were made using 5' RACE. Sequencing instrument: Illumina HiSeq 2000. TCRdb cleaned the public reads at Q25 with fastp, built clones with MiXCR and kept in-frame beta chains. Every distinct CDR3 protein forms one entry, paired with its most common genes and DNA. This sample lists about 530,000 distinct CDR3 sequences; more than 20% were detected once. Approximately 0.52% of the sample comes from the top ten. The same sample was also studied in work on yellow fever vaccine responses in identical twins.

The sequenced material came from CD4+ T cells sorted from blood. All receptors derive from a woman between 18 and 30 years old in good health.

The chain uses TRBV10-3 and TRBJ2-1, with TRBD2 as a possible D gene (5 bases). V was cut by 7 bases and J by 13 bases, with 20 bases left in between. Germline V gives CDR1 ENHRY, CDR2 SYGVKD. The CDR3 is 13 residues long. The CDR3 DNA reads as TGTGCCATCAAATCCAGATCCGGGATCCACCAGTTCTTC. This encodes CAIKSRSGIHQFF.

This clonotype was detected a few times. The gene calls are TRBV3-1 and TRBJ2-1; D tentatively fits TRBD1 or TRBD2 (6 bases each). This CDR3 spans 14 amino acids. The V end lost 4 bases, the J end lost 8 bases, and 15 bases lay between the germline ends. Germline values: CDR1 LGHDT, CDR2 YNNKEL (reference sequence). DNA for the CDR3: TGTGCCAGCAGCCCCTCTGGGGGGCGGGATGAGCAGTTCTTC. This gives the protein CASSPSGGRDEQFF.

There are a few counts of this clonotype. V and J are TRBV6-5 and TRBJ2-7; 7 bases align to TRBD2. V shed 1 base and J 3 bases; nucleotides not matched to a gene: 9. The germline CDR1 and CDR2 sequences are MNHEY and SVGAGI. This CDR3 has 16 residues. The CDR3 loop is CASSYFSSGTSYEQYF. CDR3 nucleotides: TGTGCCAGCAGTTACTTTTCTAGCGGTACAAGCTACGAGCAGTACTTC.

This clonotype was picked up a small number of times. The V and J genes are TRBV6-5 and TRBJ1-1; D is ambiguous. CDR1 and CDR2 from the germline V gene are MNHEY and SVGAGI. Between the trimmed V and J ends, which lost 0 bases and 0 bases, there was a span of 8 bases. CDR3 length: 15 residues. As DNA, the CDR3 is TGTGCCAGCAGTTACTCGAGACGAGTGAACACTGAAGCTTTCTTT. Its translation: CASSYSRRVNTEAFF.

This clonotype was detected only a few times. The chain has TRBV6-1 and TRBJ1-1, with D unclear. V was trimmed by 3 bases and J by 1 base, leaving 12 bases between them. The CDR3 spans 15 residues. The germline V gene has CDR1 MNHNS and CDR2 SASEGT. CDR3 nucleotides: TGTGCCAGCAGTGACCCTGGGTCACCGAACACTGAAGCTTTCTTT. Encoded protein: CASSDPGSPNTEAFF.

The chain joins TRBV4-2 to TRBJ2-3, with TRBD2 matching over 14 bases. This CDR3 is built from 20 residues. Germline CDR1 is LGHNA and CDR2 is YNFKEQ. Trimming removed 3 bases from V and 2 bases from J; junction bases left unmatched: 13. The CDR3: CASSHQQGTSGSSPTDTQYF. Here the CDR3 DNA reads TGTGCCAGCAGCCATCAACAAGGGACTAGCGGGAGTTCCCCCACAGATACGCAGTATTTT.

The CDR3 region is CASSQPSGRALFF. CDR3 in DNA: TGTGCCAGCAGCCAGCCGAGCGGGAGGGCACTGTTTTTT. The V and J genes are TRBV3-1 and TRBJ1-4; no clear D gene. This CDR3 has 13 residues. V shed 3 bases and J shed 13 bases, with 15 bases lying between them. Germline V gene data show CDR1 as LGHDT and CDR2 as YNNKEL (reference sequence).

The gene calls are TRBV24-1 and TRBJ2-2; 9 bases fit TRBD1. Trimming took 1 base from V and 0 from J; bases not matched to a gene: 11. This CDR3 has 20 amino acids. Germline V lookup: CDR1 KGHDR, CDR2 SFDVKD. CDR3 in amino acids: CATSDLAWTGENTNTGELFF. CDR3 bases: TGTGCCACCAGTGATTTAGCGTGGACAGGGGAAAACACGAACACCGGGGAGCTGTTTTTT.

The rearrangement links TRBV20-1 to TRBJ2-4; D uncertain. The V end lost 7 bases, the J end lost 0 bases, and 13 bases lay between the germline ends. The CDR3 runs 14 residues. Germline loops: CDR1 DFQATT, CDR2 SNEGSKA (reference sequence). CDR3 residues: CSVSEILAKNIQYF. As DNA, the CDR3 is TGCAGTGTCAGCGAGATACTAGCCAAAAACATTCAGTACTTC.

This clonotype was found once. This sequence joins TRBV10-2 and TRBJ2-3; TRBD2 matches 7 bases. Germline CDR1 and CDR2: WSHSY and SAAADI. The junction had 6 bases not matched to a gene; V was cut back by 9 bases and J by 0 bases. The CDR3 contains 14 residues. The CDR3 region is CASLAGDSTDTQYF. The DNA of the CDR3 is TGCGCCAGTTTAGCGGGTGATAGCACAGATACGCAGTATTTT.

This clonotype was observed a handful of times. The rearrangement joins TRBV5-1 to TRBJ1-5; no definite D call. Germline-derived CDR1 and CDR2 are SGHRS and YFSETQ. V was clipped by 4 bases and J by 0 bases, with 17 bases between them. The CDR3 has 17 residues. The DNA for the CDR3 is TGCGCCAGCAGCCCCTCTCAAAGGCTGAATAGCAATCAGCCCCAGCATTTT. Its protein is CASSPSQRLNSNQPQHF.

This clonotype occurred a few times. V and J are TRBV12-3 or TRBV12-4 and TRBJ2-5, with D perhaps assigned TRBD1 or TRBD2 (5 bases each). Trimming left V 5 bases short and J 4 bases short, with 14 bases between. The CDR3 length is 14 residues. The CDR3 DNA follows: TGTGCCAGCAGTCCGATGGGGGTCGGAGAGACCCAGTACTTC. This sequence encodes CASSPMGVGETQYF.

The J gene is TRBJ2-2, the V gene TRBV10-3; maybe TRBD2 (5 bases). V gave up 6 bases and J gave up 0 bases, with 8 bases separating them. Germline V gene lookup returns CDR1 ENHRY and CDR2 SYGVKD. CDR3 length equals 14 residues. The CDR3 region is CAIRGSANTGELFF. CDR3 bases: TGTGCCATCAGAGGTAGCGCGAACACCGGGGAGCTGTTTTTT.

Only a few counts were recorded for this clonotype. The chain has TRBV9 and TRBJ2-7; D gene uncertain. With 2 bases removed from V and 6 bases from J, the gap between germline ends came to 15 bases. Per germline, CDR1 SGDLS and CDR2 YYNGEE. The CDR3 sequence is 14 residues long. The CDR3 sequence: CASSVGWGSGEQYF. The DNA for the CDR3 is TGTGCCAGCAGCGTCGGATGGGGATCGGGCGAGCAGTACTTC.

This chain uses TRBV12-3 or TRBV12-4 with TRBJ2-1; D is perhaps TRBD1 (6 bases). V shed 4 bases and J shed 6 bases, with 16 bases lying between them. The CDR3 consists of 15 residues. CDR3 region: CASSSNRESVNEQFF. CDR3 bases: TGTGCCAGCAGTTCCAACAGGGAAAGCGTCAATGAGCAGTTCTTC.

This clonotype has more than one count but fewer than ten. The J gene is TRBJ1-2, the V gene TRBV12-3 or TRBV12-4; D is perhaps TRBD1 (6 bases). This CDR3 contains 15 residues. Between the trimmed V and J ends, which lost 8 bases and 6 bases, there was a span of 22 bases. The CDR3 bases are TGTGCCAGCTACGGCCCGGGCAGGGGTTTACATGGCTACACCTTC. As protein: CASYGPGRGLHGYTF.

In its sample, this clonotype was seen many times. The chain uses TRBV5-1 and TRBJ2-1; D unclear. The germline V and J ends were trimmed by 0 bases and 0 bases, with 10 bases remaining between them. This CDR3 is built from 16 residues. Germline CDR1 SGHRS, CDR2 YFSETQ. CDR3 region: CASSLAGHFSYNEQFF. The CDR3 DNA reads TGCGCCAGCAGCTTGGCTGGGCACTTCTCCTACAATGAGCAGTTCTTC.

The V call is TRBV3-1, the J call TRBJ2-5, with a weak D call TRBD2 (5 bases). CDR3 size: 14 residues. V shed 0 bases and J shed 9 bases, with 14 bases lying between them. From germline, CDR1 is LGHDT and CDR2 YNNKEL (reference sequence). CDR3 protein: CASSQDILPRAQYF. CDR3 nucleotides: TGTGCCAGCAGCCAAGATATCCTACCGCGGGCCCAGTACTTC.

This clonotype was picked up a small number of times. This rearrangement joins TRBV7-2 to TRBJ2-7, with a tentative D call TRBD1 (6 bases). The V end lost 5 bases, the J end lost 1 base, and 15 bases lay between the germline ends. CDR1 and CDR2 (germline): SGHTA, FQGNSA. This CDR3 region has 15 residues. CDR3 coding DNA: TGTGCCAGCAGCGCCAGTGCCGGGACATCCTACGAGCAGTACTTC. Translation: CASSASAGTSYEQYF.

The J gene is TRBJ2-4, the V gene TRBV7-9; 15 bases map to TRBD2. Trimming took 5 bases from V and 6 from J; bases not matched to a gene: 5. Germline V CDR1 and CDR2: SEHNR, FQNEAQ (reference sequence). The CDR3 runs 16 residues. CDR3: CASSTWTSGRGNIQYF. The CDR3 DNA sequence: TGTGCCAGCAGCACCTGGACTAGCGGGAGGGGAAACATTCAGTACTTC.

The CDR3 spells CASSPGRLGEATNEKLFF. DNA of the CDR3: TGCGCCAGCAGCCCTGGACGGCTGGGGGAAGCAACTAATGAAAAACTGTTTTTT. V is TRBV5-1 and J is TRBJ1-4, with D possibly matching TRBD1 (5 bases). Germline values: CDR1 SGHRS, CDR2 YFSETQ. V shed 4 bases and J shed 0 bases, with 19 bases lying between them. The CDR3 sequence is 18 residues long.

This clonotype has only a few counts. The gene calls are TRBV5-1 and TRBJ2-5; D is possibly TRBD2 (7 bases). The CDR3 covers 15 residues. Germline V gene sequence: CDR1 SGHRS, CDR2 YFSETQ. Between the trimmed V and J ends, which lost 6 bases and 4 bases, there was a span of 19 bases. The CDR3 sequence is CASTWLAEGGETQYF. As DNA, the CDR3 is TGCGCCAGCACATGGCTAGCGGAGGGGGGAGAGACCCAGTACTTC. Variable domain in full (rest from reference TRBV5-1 and TRBJ2-5): KAGVTQTPRYLIKTRGQQVTLSCSPISGHRSVSWYQQTPGQGLQFLFEYFSETQRNKGNFPGRFSGRQFSNSRSEMNVSTLELGDSALYLCASTWLAEGGETQYFGPGTRLLVL.